The 19 T cell receptor beta chains below come from one sample, sequenced in a study of blood T cell repertoires in COVID-19. Assay: immunoSEQ multiplex PCR; the TCRdb copy retains only in-frame clones and omits some. The profile shows 200,000 or so clones, roughly four fifths of them singletons. Sample: PBMCs or T cells enriched from blood (not recorded which). The receptors originated from a man aged 60 to 75 who had recovered from COVID-19.

The chain joins TRBV10-1 to TRBJ1-1; D perhaps matches TRBD1 (5 bases). Trimming took off 6 bases at V and 0 bases at J, with 29 bases between the two ends. This CDR3 spans 20 amino acids. Germline CDR1 reads WNHNN; CDR2 reads SYGVQD (reference sequence). CDR3 in DNA: TGCGCCAGCAGCCTTCGACGCCCCAGGGCGGGGGATATTTTGAACACTGAAGCTTTCTTT. Its protein is CASSLRRPRAGDILNTEAFF.

V gene TRBV11-2 combines with J gene TRBJ1-2; TRBD1 matches 8 bases. With V trimmed by 5 bases and J by 5 bases, 13 bases remained unmatched. CDR1 and CDR2 (germline): SGHAT, FQNNGV. The CDR3 is made up of 16 amino acids. CDR3 in DNA: TGTGCCAGCAGCAAAGGGGCTCAGGGGGCGGGATATGGCTACACCTTC. Amino acids: CASSKGAQGAGYGYTF. The whole variable domain, remainder taken from reference TRBV11-2 and TRBJ1-2, is EAGVAQSPRYKIIEKRQSVAFWCNPISGHATLYWYQQILGQGPKLLIQFQNNGVVDDSQLPKDRFSAERLKGVDSTLKIQPAKLEDSAVYLCASSKGAQGAGYGYTFGSGTRLTVV.

The CDR3 reads CASSSLQGWETQYF. Written as DNA, the CDR3 is TGTGCCAGCAGCTCTCTACAGGGATGGGAGACCCAGTACTTC. The chain joins TRBV14 to TRBJ2-5, with D perhaps matching TRBD1 (6 bases). The length of the CDR3 is 14 residues. V lost 5 bases to trimming and J lost 5 bases, with 15 bases between them. The germline V gene encodes CDR1 SGHDN and CDR2 FVKESK.

This sequence joins TRBV6-5 and TRBJ2-7; 7 nucleotides line up with TRBD1. Germline CDR1 reads MNHEY; CDR2 reads SVGAGI. The CDR3 totals 15 residues. J was trimmed by 3 bases and V by 5 bases; bases with no gene match: 10. For the CDR3, the DNA is TGTGCCAGCAGTATAGGGACAGTGGGGGTCTACGAGCAGTACTTC. It yields the protein CASSIGTVGVYEQYF.

This clone occurred a few times. This rearrangement joins TRBV5-4 to TRBJ2-2; 13 nucleotides align to TRBD2. The V and J ends lost 4 bases and 3 bases, in that order; junction bases with no gene match: 6. Germline V gives CDR1 SGHNT, CDR2 YYREEE (reference sequence). The CDR3 is made up of 17 amino acids. CDR3 protein: CASSPTSGGSYTGELFF. The DNA of the CDR3 is TGTGCCAGCAGCCCGACTAGCGGGGGGTCGTACACCGGGGAGCTGTTTTTT. The variable domain in full, with the rest retrieved from reference TRBV5-4 and TRBJ2-2, is ETGVTQSPTHLIKTRGQQVTLRCSSQSGHNTVSWYQQALGQGPQFIFQYYREEENGRGNFPPRFSGLQFPNYSSELNVNALELDDSALYLCASSPTSGGSYTGELFFGEGSRLTVL.

The rearrangement links TRBV9 to TRBJ2-6; D is ambiguous. This CDR3 comprises 17 residues. From germline, CDR1 is SGDLS and CDR2 YYNGEE. V was clipped by 1 base and J by 4 bases, with 15 bases between them. CDR3 in DNA: TGTGCCAGCAGCGTACCCCGTGGGCCCGCGGGGGCCAACGTCCTGACTTTC. As protein: CASSVPRGPAGANVLTF.

This clone was counted a few times. The rearrangement links TRBV7-3 to TRBJ2-1; 8 nucleotides line up with TRBD1. CDR3 size: 15 residues. The germline CDR1 and CDR2 sequences are SGHTA and FQGTGA. Losses at the gene ends were 5 bases for V and 9 bases for J; bases not matched to a gene: 12. The CDR3 DNA reads TGTGCCAGCAGCCTTTTGAACAGGGGGGTCGGTGAGCAGTTCTTC. The encoded protein is CASSLLNRGVGEQFF. Using reference TRBV7-3 and TRBJ2-1 for the parts outside the CDR3, the full variable domain is GAGVSQTPSNKVTEKGKYVELRCDPISGHTALYWYRQSLGQGPEFLIYFQGTGAADDSGLPNDRFFAVRPEGSVSTLKIQRTERGDSAVYLCASSLLNRGVGEQFFGPGTRLTVL.

The chain carries TRBV11-3 and TRBJ2-7; 10 positions agree with TRBD2. Germline V CDR1 and CDR2: SGHNT, YENEEA. V gave up 0 bases and J gave up 2 bases; unmatched junction bases: 7. The CDR3 contains 17 residues. This CDR3 is CASSLDWSGGVPYEQYF. The CDR3 DNA follows: TGTGCCAGCAGCTTAGATTGGAGCGGGGGGGTTCCCTACGAGCAGTACTTC. Variable domain in full (rest from reference TRBV11-3 and TRBJ2-7): EAGVVQSPRYKIIEKKQPVAFWCNPISGHNTLYWYLQNLGQGPELLIRYENEEAVDDSQLPKDRFSAERLKGVDSTLKIQPAELGDSAVYLCASSLDWSGGVPYEQYFGPGTRLTVT.

The rearrangement joins TRBV18 to TRBJ1-4, with TRBD1 as a possible D gene (5 bases). The V gene lost 0 bases and the J gene lost 6 bases, with 14 bases spanning the gap. Germline V gene lookup returns CDR1 KGHSH and CDR2 LQKENI. The CDR3 runs 16 residues. The chain's CDR3 is CASSPPRSTGDEKLFF. For the CDR3, the DNA is TGTGCCAGCTCACCACCCAGGAGTACGGGGGATGAAAAACTGTTTTTT.

This clone was counted a few times. The chain is built from TRBV6-6 and TRBJ2-7; possible D gene TRBD1, 6 bases. The length of the CDR3 is 12 residues. V was pared by 2 bases and J by 7 bases, with 9 bases between. Germline V gene lookup returns CDR1 MNHNY and CDR2 SVGAGI (reference sequence). The CDR3 region has the DNA TGTGCCAGCAGTTACACAGGGCAGGAGCAGTACTTC. Its translation: CASSYTGQEQYF.

This sequence joins TRBV7-9 and TRBJ1-3; D unresolved. Germline V CDR1 and CDR2: SEHNR, FQNEAQ (reference sequence). V was clipped by 1 base and J by 0 bases, with 10 bases between them. The CDR3 contains 16 residues. The CDR3 bases are TGTGCCAGCAGCTTAGGGGAGGCCTTCTCTGGAAACACCATATATTTT. Translating gives CASSLGEAFSGNTIYF.

With regard to this clone: The sample contains more than one DNA sequence encoding this CDR3. J is TRBJ2-3 and V is TRBV11-3; a possible D gene is TRBD1 (6 bases). The V and J ends lost 1 base and 3 bases respectively, with 8 bases between them. From germline, CDR1 is SGHNT and CDR2 YENEEA. CDR3 length equals 14 residues. CDR3 protein: CASSLVRGTDTQYF. DNA of the CDR3: TGTGCCAGCAGCTTAGTGAGGGGGACAGATACGCAGTATTTT. The complete variable domain, with remaining parts taken from reference TRBV11-3 and TRBJ2-3, reads EAGVVQSPRYKIIEKKQPVAFWCNPISGHNTLYWYLQNLGQGPELLIRYENEEAVDDSQLPKDRFSAERLKGVDSTLKIQPAELGDSAVYLCASSLVRGTDTQYFGPGTRLTVL.

The chain couples TRBV7-9 to TRBJ1-5; D remains ambiguous. Germline CDR1 reads SEHNR; CDR2 reads FQNEAQ (reference sequence). The CDR3 contains 13 residues. Trimming took off 8 bases at V and 4 bases at J, with 12 bases between the two ends. CDR3 nucleotide sequence: TGTGCCAGCGCCAAGGGCGGGAATCAGCCCCAGCATTTT. It specifies CASAKGGNQPQHF.

The chain recombines TRBV6-5 with TRBJ1-4; D is unresolved. The CDR3 runs to 16 residues. Germline loops: CDR1 MNHEY, CDR2 SVGAGI. V was pared by 4 bases and J by 5 bases, with 17 bases between. CDR3 nucleotides: TGTGCCAGCAGTTCCCTTCGCCGAGGGCTAAATGAAAAACTGTTTTTT. This gives the protein CASSSLRRGLNEKLFF.

The chain recombines TRBV15 with TRBJ2-2; a possible D gene is TRBD2 (6 bases). Trimming cost V 1 base and J 2 bases, with 8 bases left between them. Germline loops: CDR1 LNHNV, CDR2 YYDKDF (reference sequence). The CDR3 runs to 15 residues. The CDR3 loop is CATSRGLVNTGELFF. The CDR3 DNA is TGTGCCACCAGCAGAGGACTAGTCAACACCGGGGAGCTGTTTTTT. Full variable domain (remainder filled in from reference TRBV15 and TRBJ2-2): DAMVIQNPRYQVTQFGKPVTLSCSQTLNHNVMYWYQQKSSQAPKLLFHYYDKDFNNEADTPDNFQSRRPNTSFCFLDIRSPGLGDTAMYLCATSRGLVNTGELFFGEGSRLTVL.

The rearrangement uses TRBV24-1 and TRBJ2-7, with D perhaps TRBD1 (6 bases). V was clipped by 6 bases and J by 2 bases, with 13 bases between them. Germline CDR1 and CDR2: KGHDR and SFDVKD. The CDR3 is made up of 14 amino acids. The chain's CDR3 is CATSQGSPPYEQYF. In DNA, the CDR3 is TGTGCCACCAGTCAGGGGTCGCCGCCCTACGAGCAGTACTTC.

The V and J genes are TRBV10-3 and TRBJ1-2; D not resolved. The CDR3 has 12 residues. Germline CDR1 is ENHRY and CDR2 is SYGVKD. V lost 0 bases, J lost 4 bases, and 3 bases lay in between. CDR3 in amino acids: CAISESAYGYTF. CDR3 DNA sequence: TGTGCCATCAGTGAGTCGGCCTATGGCTACACCTTC.

This clone was seen just once. The rearrangement joins TRBV7-2 to TRBJ2-7; 11 positions match TRBD1. V gave up 5 bases and J gave up 4 bases; unmatched junction bases: 7. Germline CDR1 and CDR2: SGHTA and FQGNSA. This CDR3 has 15 amino acids. DNA for the CDR3: TGTGCCAGCAGCCCCGGGACAGGGGGAAAGTACGAGCAGTACTTC. It codes for CASSPGTGGKYEQYF.

The chain joins TRBV7-9 to TRBJ2-1; TRBD2 aligns across 9 bases. This CDR3 contains 12 residues. CDR1 is SEHNR and CDR2 is FQNEAQ in the germline V gene (reference sequence). V lost 5 bases, J lost 16 bases, and 9 bases stayed unmatched. The CDR3 sequence: CASSEAGLADFF. The CDR3 nucleotides are TGTGCCAGCAGCGAAGCGGGACTAGCTGATTTCTTC.